The present T cell receptor (beta chain) was sequenced within a study of T cells in Graves' hyperthyroidism and ophthalmopathy. Germline V CDR1 and CDR2: MDHEN, SYDVKM. This CDR3 contains 17 residues. Germline trimming cut 7 bases from V and 4 bases from J; bases unmatched to any gene: 8. What was amplified from RNA transcripts were TCR beta CDR3 regions. Primed by the HTBI set, a first-round RT-PCR was run on the TCR CDR3. TCRdb fed the multiplex PCR reads into MiXCR, producing one record per CDR3 protein. The sample has around 540,000 distinct CDR3 sequences, roughly 16% seen once. This clonotype was counted at least ten times.

Sequenced input: blood. The chain recombines TRBV28 with TRBJ2-2, with 14 bases lining up with TRBD2. This TCR was sampled from a woman aged 25-40 years with Graves' ophthalmopathy. This CDR3 is CASTKGLAGGFTGELFF. CDR3 in DNA: TGTGCCAGCACCAAAGGACTAGCGGGAGGATTCACCGGGGAGCTGTTTTTT.